Below, 26 T cell receptor beta chains from the same sample are listed, as sequenced in a study of neurological immune-mediated disorders. One entry per CDR3 protein results from TCRdb running MiXCR on the 5' RACE reads. The repertoire holds some 65,000 distinct CDR3 sequences, around 5% seen once, with about 2.7% in the top ten. The sequenced sample consisted of PBMCs. All receptors come from a woman in her twenties or thirties with multiple sclerosis.

This clonotype appeared a few times. A read error may produce the germline difference seen at one junction end. The chain has TRBV20-1 and TRBJ2-4; D uncertain. The CDR3 has 15 amino acids. Germline V CDR1 and CDR2: DFQATT, SNEGSKA (reference sequence). The CDR3 DNA reads TGCAGTGCTAGAGCGCCCGCAGGATACAAAAAAATTCAGTACTTC. It is translated as CSARAPAGYKKIQYF.

Ten or more counts support this clonotype. This chain uses TRBV5-1 with TRBJ2-1; no clear D gene. Trimming left V 6 bases short and J 4 bases short, with 11 bases between. Germline V lookup: CDR1 SGHRS, CDR2 YFSETQ. The CDR3 is 13 residues long. CDR3 in DNA: TGCGCCAGCACCGAAGACTTTTACAATGAGCAGTTCTTC. Encoded protein: CASTEDFYNEQFF.

Details on this clonotype: With a much larger clone just one base away, this may be a read error. The genes are TRBV29-1 and TRBJ2-7; 8 nucleotides agree with TRBD1. This CDR3 spans 14 amino acids. After removal of 6 bases from V and 8 bases from J, the junction contained 15 bases not matched to a gene. Per the germline V gene, CDR1 is SQVTM and CDR2 is ANQGSEA. This chain's CDR3 is CSVRRTGGIDKQYF. DNA of the CDR3: TGCAGCGTGCGCCGTACAGGGGGAATCGACAAGCAGTACTTC.

This clonotype was observed a few times. A read error may be the cause here, since a much bigger clone is one base away. The chain joins TRBV9 to TRBJ2-3; no reliable D call. Germline loops: CDR1 SGDLS, CDR2 YYNGEE. The CDR3 contains 15 residues. Trimming took 0 bases from V and 7 from J, leaving 15 bases between them. For the CDR3, the DNA is TGTGCCAGCAGCGTAGGTTCAGAAGCAAAATATACGCAGTATTTT. Translating gives CASSVGSEAKYTQYF.

This clonotype was recorded a few times. An end of the junction does not agree with germline; a read error may underlie this. The chain recombines TRBV12-3 or TRBV12-4 with TRBJ1-5; the D gene is possibly TRBD1 (5 bases). This CDR3 has 15 amino acids. The CDR3 sequence: CTSSVGGDSNQPQHF. The CDR3 region has the DNA TGTACCAGCAGTGTCGGGGGGGATAGCAATCAGCCCCAGCATTTT.

This clonotype showed up many times. J is TRBJ2-1 and V is TRBV20-1, with TRBD2 matching 10 bases. CDR3 length: 14 amino acids. In germline, CDR1 is DFQATT, CDR2 SNEGSKA (reference sequence). CDR3 amino acids: CSPRTSGTYNEQFF. The CDR3 DNA sequence: TGCAGCCCCCGGACTAGCGGCACCTACAATGAGCAGTTCTTC.

This clonotype was detected many times. J is TRBJ2-7 and V is TRBV12-3 or TRBV12-4; 7 bases agree with TRBD1. The V gene end was trimmed by 6 bases and the J gene end by 4 bases; junction bases not matched to a gene: 6. The CDR3 has 13 residues. CDR3 sequence (DNA): TGTGCCAGCAGCGCCGGACAGGCTTACGAGCAGTACTTC. Encoded protein: CASSAGQAYEQYF.

This clonotype was counted at least ten times. The rearrangement uses TRBV7-2 and TRBJ2-3; D unclear. Germline CDR1 SGHTA, CDR2 FQGNSA. V lost 2 bases, J lost 0 bases, and 15 bases lay in between. The CDR3 totals 17 residues. CDR3: CASSLQTTSTSTDTQYF. In DNA, the CDR3 is TGTGCCAGCAGCTTACAGACCACATCTACTAGCACAGATACGCAGTATTTT.

This clonotype was counted at least ten times. The chain has TRBV4-1 and TRBJ2-2, with 7 bases that match TRBD1. Looked up from germline, CDR1 is MGHRA and CDR2 is YSYEKL. With 3 bases clipped from V and 1 base from J, the junction kept 11 bases outside the gene matches. This CDR3 region has 18 residues. Here the CDR3 DNA reads TGCGCCAGCAGCCAGTTACCCCCCGGGACAGTGAACACCGGGGAGCTGTTTTTT. Protein sequence: CASSQLPPGTVNTGELFF.

This clonotype was detected a few times. The junction shows a germline mismatch at one end, possibly a read error. The chain links TRBV5-1 to TRBJ1-5, with D possibly TRBD1 on 6 matching bases. Germline V CDR1 and CDR2: SGHRS, YFSETQ. The CDR3 loop spans 13 amino acids. The CDR3 sequence: CASSPGDNQPQNF. The CDR3 DNA sequence: TGCGCCAGCTCGCCGGGGGACAATCAGCCCCAGAATTTT.

This clonotype was counted at least ten times. The V and J genes are TRBV20-1 and TRBJ1-6; TRBD1 might be the D (5 bases). The V and J ends lost 4 bases and 5 bases respectively, with 9 bases between them. CDR3 length: 13 residues. Germline V gene sequence: CDR1 DFQATT, CDR2 SNEGSKA (reference sequence). CDR3 bases: TGCAGTGCTAAAGACAGTAATAATTCACCCCTCCACTTT. Its translation is CSAKDSNNSPLHF.

To note about this clonotype: Germline is not matched at one junction end, which may reflect a read error. The rearrangement uses TRBV28 and TRBJ1-5, with 9 nucleotides matching TRBD1. This CDR3 is 15 amino acids long. The germline V gene has CDR1 MDHEN and CDR2 SYDVKM. CDR3 DNA sequence: TGTGCCAGCCTTCGACGGACAGGGGAGGGTCAGCCCCAGAATTTT. Its translation is CASLRRTGEGQPQNF.

In its sample, this clonotype was seen many times. The chain is built from TRBV9 and TRBJ1-1; D possibly corresponds to TRBD1 (5 bases). The germline gives CDR1 SGDLS, CDR2 YYNGEE. The CDR3 contains 14 residues. V was cut by 0 bases and J by 3 bases, with 9 bases left in between. CDR3 amino acids: CASSVEGSYTEAFF. The CDR3 DNA sequence: TGTGCCAGCAGCGTAGAGGGGAGTTACACTGAAGCTTTCTTT.

This clonotype was picked up a small number of times. This sequence joins TRBV29-1 and TRBJ1-1, with 7 positions matching TRBD1. J lost 3 bases, V lost 2 bases, and 9 bases had no gene match. The germline gives CDR1 SQVTM, CDR2 ANQGSEA. The CDR3 is 15 residues long. The CDR3 region is CSVETPTGLYTEAFF. The CDR3 nucleotides read TGCAGCGTTGAAACCCCGACAGGGTTGTACACTGAAGCTTTCTTT.

There are many counts of this clonotype. This chain uses TRBV20-1 with TRBJ2-7, with D maybe TRBD1 (5 bases). Germline V gene sequence: CDR1 DFQATT, CDR2 SNEGSKA (reference sequence). V lost 3 bases to trimming and J lost 1 base, with 13 bases between them. The CDR3 runs 14 residues. The CDR3 nucleotides read TGCAGTGCTAGTGATATAGGGGCATCCTACGAGCAGTACTTC. As protein: CSASDIGASYEQYF.

At least ten counts were recorded for this clonotype. The chain employs TRBV5-1 and TRBJ1-1; weak D call: TRBD1 (5 bases). The germline V gene has CDR1 SGHRS and CDR2 YFSETQ. Trimming removed 0 bases at V and 7 bases at J, with 13 bases between. This CDR3 is built from 14 residues. For the CDR3, the DNA is TGCGCCAGCAGCTTGGTAGGGGCAGACCATGAAGCTTTCTTT. It is translated as CASSLVGADHEAFF.

This clonotype was seen only a few times. This may come from a read error, since a much larger clone is one base off. J is TRBJ2-5 and V is TRBV7-6; D ambiguous. The V end lost 3 bases, the J end lost 1 base, and 9 bases lay between the germline ends. The CDR3 is made up of 14 amino acids. The V gene's germline CDR1 is SGHVS and CDR2 FNYEAQ. CDR3 in amino acids: CASSLTEFQETQYF. The CDR3 region has the DNA TGTGCCAGCAGCTTGACCGAATTCCAAGAGACCCAGTACTTC.

V gene TRBV14 combines with J gene TRBJ1-1, with TRBD1 identical over 10 bases. Trimming took 4 bases from V and 10 from J; bases not matched to a gene: 6. CDR1 is SGHDN and CDR2 is FVKESK in the germline V gene. The CDR3 sequence is 13 residues long. CDR3 amino acids: CASSRDRGELAFF. The CDR3 DNA follows: TGTGCCAGCAGCCGGGACAGGGGAGAACTAGCTTTCTTT.

This clonotype was seen repeatedly, ten times or more. The rearrangement uses TRBV12-3 or TRBV12-4 and TRBJ1-5; possibly TRBD1 for D (5 bases). The CDR3 is made up of 14 amino acids. Trimming cost V 5 bases and J 6 bases, with 14 bases left between them. CDR3 coding DNA: TGTGCCAGCAGTCTCCACAGGAGGGGTCAGCCCCAGCATTTT. It codes for CASSLHRRGQPQHF.

CDR3 DNA: TGCAGTGCCAAGGGACTCACAAACAACTATGGCTACACCTTC. The encoded protein is CSAKGLTNNYGYTF. The chain has TRBV20-1 and TRBJ1-2, with D possibly being TRBD1 (5 bases). The CDR3 is made up of 14 amino acids. The V end was cut by 6 bases, the J end by 2 bases, with 16 bases between. Per the germline V gene, CDR1 is DFQATT and CDR2 is SNEGSKA (reference sequence).

This clonotype was recorded many times. This rearrangement joins TRBV20-1 to TRBJ2-2; TRBD1 agrees at 7 bases. The CDR3 is 16 residues long. Germline CDR1 is DFQATT and CDR2 is SNEGSKA (reference sequence). V shed 5 bases and J 1 base; nucleotides not matched to a gene: 10. The CDR3 DNA follows: TGCAGTGCTCCGACAGGGACCTTCCTGAACACCGGGGAGCTGTTTTTT. Translating it yields CSAPTGTFLNTGELFF.

This clonotype was seen ten or more times. The V gene is TRBV20-1, the J gene TRBJ2-7; 7 bases fit TRBD2. From germline, CDR1 is DFQATT and CDR2 SNEGSKA (reference sequence). The CDR3 has 14 residues. Germline trimming cut 1 base from V and 3 bases from J; bases unmatched to any gene: 6. CDR3 sequence: CSARVGAGRYEQYF. As DNA, the CDR3 is TGCAGTGCTAGAGTGGGAGCGGGGCGCTACGAGCAGTACTTC.

This clonotype was counted at least ten times. This chain uses TRBV20-1 with TRBJ1-3; 8 bases fit TRBD1. Germline V lookup: CDR1 DFQATT, CDR2 SNEGSKA (reference sequence). V gave up 0 bases and J gave up 3 bases; unmatched junction bases: 4. The CDR3 sequence is 15 residues long. Written as DNA, the CDR3 is TGCAGTGCTAGAGATCCAGGGGGCAGTGGAAACACCATATATTTT. Protein: CSARDPGGSGNTIYF.

This clonotype was seen at least ten times. This chain's CDR3 is CSASTSAGDGYTF. The CDR3 DNA follows: TGCAGTGCTAGTACCAGTGCAGGGGATGGCTACACCTTC. The V and J genes are TRBV20-1 and TRBJ1-2, with a possible D match to TRBD1 (6 bases). V was shortened by 3 bases and J by 6 bases, with 14 bases between the two germline ends. Germline CDR1 reads DFQATT; CDR2 reads SNEGSKA (reference sequence). This CDR3 spans 13 amino acids.

This clonotype has a count of ten or more. The V gene is TRBV20-1, the J gene TRBJ2-7, with 9 bases that match TRBD1. This CDR3 spans 14 amino acids. V was pared by 2 bases and J by 6 bases, with 8 bases of the junction left unmatched. The germline V gene encodes CDR1 DFQATT and CDR2 SNEGSKA (reference sequence). CDR3 DNA: TGCAGTGCTAGAACGGGGACAGGGTTCTCCGAGCAGTACTTC. Protein: CSARTGTGFSEQYF.

This clonotype was recorded at least ten times. The rearrangement uses TRBV9 and TRBJ2-7; a possible D gene is TRBD1 (6 bases). Per the germline V gene, CDR1 is SGDLS and CDR2 is YYNGEE. Trimming shortened V by 4 bases and J by 3 bases, and 14 bases separated the two germline ends. The CDR3 contains 14 residues. DNA of the CDR3: TGTGCCAGCAGCCCTAACAGGGTTCTCTACGAGCAGTACTTC. Translation: CASSPNRVLYEQYF.